The clone carrying this T cell receptor (beta chain) has more than one count but fewer than ten. No antigen is known for it. This entry belongs to a study of T-cell memory formation after mild COVID-19. Study-wide points: Cross-reactive memory seemingly joined, as some responding clones were found in pre-infection memory.

TCRdb reprocessed the 5' RACE reads via MiXCR and lists one record per CDR3 protein. Altogether about 560,000 distinct CDR3 sequences are present, less than 25% being singletons, with the ten largest covering 8.4%. The CDR3 runs 13 residues. From germline, CDR1 is DFQATT and CDR2 SNEGSKA (reference sequence). V was cut by 5 bases and J by 9 bases, with 17 bases left in between. This clonotype originated in an adult woman who had mild COVID-19 (a few samples of this study predate the infection). Cell type and time point are not known. The material sequenced was PBMCs or a T cell subset sorted from them (not recorded which). V is TRBV20-1 and J is TRBJ2-1; possibly TRBD1 for D (6 bases). This CDR3 reads CSALTHREGEQFF. Here the CDR3 DNA reads TGCAGTGCTCTCACCCACAGGGAAGGTGAGCAGTTCTTC.